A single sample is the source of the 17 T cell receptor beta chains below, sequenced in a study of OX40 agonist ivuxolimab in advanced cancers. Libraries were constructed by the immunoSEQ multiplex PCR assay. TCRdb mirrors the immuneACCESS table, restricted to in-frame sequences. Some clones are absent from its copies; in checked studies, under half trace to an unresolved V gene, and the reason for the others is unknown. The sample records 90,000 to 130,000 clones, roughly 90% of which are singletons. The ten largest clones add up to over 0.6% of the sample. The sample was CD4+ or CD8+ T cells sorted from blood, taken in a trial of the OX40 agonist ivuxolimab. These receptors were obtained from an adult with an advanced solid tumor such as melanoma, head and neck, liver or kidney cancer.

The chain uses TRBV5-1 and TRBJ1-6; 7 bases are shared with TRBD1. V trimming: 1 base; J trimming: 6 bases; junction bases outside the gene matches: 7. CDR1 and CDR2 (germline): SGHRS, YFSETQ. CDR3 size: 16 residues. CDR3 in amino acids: CASSLRTTGSNSPLHF. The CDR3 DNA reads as TGCGCCAGCAGCTTGCGGACGACAGGGAGTAATTCACCCCTCCACTTT.

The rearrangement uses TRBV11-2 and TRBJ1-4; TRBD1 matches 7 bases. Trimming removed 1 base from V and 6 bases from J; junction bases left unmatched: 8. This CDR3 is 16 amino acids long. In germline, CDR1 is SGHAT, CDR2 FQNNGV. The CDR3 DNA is TGTGCCAGCAGCTTAGGGGTACAGGGGACGGATGAAAAACTGTTTTTT. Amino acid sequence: CASSLGVQGTDEKLFF.

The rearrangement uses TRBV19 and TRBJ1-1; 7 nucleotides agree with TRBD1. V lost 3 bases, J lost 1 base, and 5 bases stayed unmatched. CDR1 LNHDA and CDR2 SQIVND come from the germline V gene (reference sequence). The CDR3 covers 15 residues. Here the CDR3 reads CASSITHRGNTEAFF. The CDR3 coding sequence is TGTGCCAGTAGTATCACGCACAGGGGGAACACTGAAGCTTTCTTT.

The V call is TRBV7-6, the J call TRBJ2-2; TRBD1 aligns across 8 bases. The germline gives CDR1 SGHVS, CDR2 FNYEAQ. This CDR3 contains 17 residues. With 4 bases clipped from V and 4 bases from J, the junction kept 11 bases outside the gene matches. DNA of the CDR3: TGTGCCAGCAGCTCCATCCCCGTGACAGGGGCCACCGGGGAGCTGTTTTTT. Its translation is CASSSIPVTGATGELFF.

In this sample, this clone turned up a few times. CDR3 in amino acids: CASRKDGQGPTDTQYF. CDR3 DNA sequence: TGTGCAAGTCGCAAAGACGGACAGGGACCCACAGATACGCAGTATTTT. V is TRBV12-2 and J is TRBJ2-3; the D call TRBD1 from the table was never checked on the DNA. TRBV12-2 corresponds to a pseudogene. CDR3 length equals 16 residues.

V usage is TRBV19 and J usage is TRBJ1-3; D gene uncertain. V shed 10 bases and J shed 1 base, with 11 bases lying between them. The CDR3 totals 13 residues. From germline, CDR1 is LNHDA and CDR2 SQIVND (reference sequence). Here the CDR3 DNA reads TGTGCCACCCAAAAGGGTTCTGGAAACACCATATATTTT. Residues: CATQKGSGNTIYF.

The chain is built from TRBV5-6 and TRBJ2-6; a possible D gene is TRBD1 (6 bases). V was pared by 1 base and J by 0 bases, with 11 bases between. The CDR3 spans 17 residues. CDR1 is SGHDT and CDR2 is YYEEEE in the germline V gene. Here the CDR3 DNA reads TGTGCCAGCAGCTTGCGACAGGACTCCTCTGGGGCCAACGTCCTGACTTTC. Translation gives CASSLRQDSSGANVLTF. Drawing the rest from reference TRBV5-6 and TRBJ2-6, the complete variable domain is DAGVTQSPTHLIKTRGQQVTLRCSPKSGHDTVSWYQQALGQGPQFIFQYYEEEERQRGNFPDRFSGHQFPNYSSELNVNALLLGDSALYLCASSLRQDSSGANVLTFGAGSRLTVL.

CDR3 region: CASKWDRVNTEAFF. The DNA of the CDR3 is TGTGCCAGCAAATGGGACAGGGTGAACACTGAAGCTTTCTTT. The chain combines TRBV6-5 with TRBJ1-1, with TRBD1 matching over 9 bases. CDR3 size: 14 residues. The V gene end was trimmed by 7 bases and the J gene end by 0 bases; junction bases not matched to a gene: 3. Looked up from germline, CDR1 is MNHEY and CDR2 is SVGAGI.

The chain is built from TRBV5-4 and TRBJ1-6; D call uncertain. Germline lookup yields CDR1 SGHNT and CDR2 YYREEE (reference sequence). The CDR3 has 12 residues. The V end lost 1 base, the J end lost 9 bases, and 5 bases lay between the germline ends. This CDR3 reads CASSLFGSPLHF. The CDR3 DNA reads TGTGCCAGCAGCTTGTTTGGTTCACCCCTCCACTTT. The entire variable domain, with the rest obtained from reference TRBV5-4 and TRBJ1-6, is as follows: ETGVTQSPTHLIKTRGQQVTLRCSSQSGHNTVSWYQQALGQGPQFIFQYYREEENGRGNFPPRFSGLQFPNYSSELNVNALELDDSALYLCASSLFGSPLHFGNGTRLTVT.

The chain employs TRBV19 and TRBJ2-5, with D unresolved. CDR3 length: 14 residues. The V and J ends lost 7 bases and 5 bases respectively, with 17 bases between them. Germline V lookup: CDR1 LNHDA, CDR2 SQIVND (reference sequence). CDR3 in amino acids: CASKPDASRETQYF. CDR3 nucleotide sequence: TGTGCCAGTAAGCCCGACGCCAGCCGTGAGACCCAGTACTTC.

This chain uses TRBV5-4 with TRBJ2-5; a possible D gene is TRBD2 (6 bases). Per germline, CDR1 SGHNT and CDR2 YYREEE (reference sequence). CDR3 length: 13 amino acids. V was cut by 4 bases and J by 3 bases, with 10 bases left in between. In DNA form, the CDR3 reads TGTGCCAGCAGCCCCCGGAGGGAAGAGACCCAGTACTTC. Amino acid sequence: CASSPRREETQYF.

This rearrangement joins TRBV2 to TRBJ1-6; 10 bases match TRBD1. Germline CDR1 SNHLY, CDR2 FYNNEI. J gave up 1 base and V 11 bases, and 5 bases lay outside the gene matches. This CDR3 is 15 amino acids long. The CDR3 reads CAFRQGASYNSPLHF. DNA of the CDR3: TGTGCCTTTCGACAGGGGGCGTCCTATAATTCACCCCTCCACTTT.

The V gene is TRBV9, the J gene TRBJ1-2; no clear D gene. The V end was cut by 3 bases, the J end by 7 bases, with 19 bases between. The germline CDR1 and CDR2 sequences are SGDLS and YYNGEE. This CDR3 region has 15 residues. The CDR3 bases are TGTGCCAGCAGCGCGCCCTATGGAGCGGTGGCTGGCTACACCTTC. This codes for CASSAPYGAVAGYTF.

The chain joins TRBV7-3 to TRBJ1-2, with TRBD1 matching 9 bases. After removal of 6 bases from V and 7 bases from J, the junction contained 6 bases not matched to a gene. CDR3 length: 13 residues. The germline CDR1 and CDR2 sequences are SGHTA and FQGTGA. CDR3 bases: TGTGCCAGCAGTTACGGGACAGGGAGTGGCTACACCTTC. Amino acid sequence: CASSYGTGSGYTF.

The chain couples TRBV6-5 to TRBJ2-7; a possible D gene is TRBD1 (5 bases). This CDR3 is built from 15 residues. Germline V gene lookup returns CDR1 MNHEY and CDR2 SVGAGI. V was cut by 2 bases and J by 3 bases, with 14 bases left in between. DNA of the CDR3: TGTGCCAGCAGTTACCTCAGCCGACAGAGCTACGAGCAGTACTTC. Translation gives CASSYLSRQSYEQYF.

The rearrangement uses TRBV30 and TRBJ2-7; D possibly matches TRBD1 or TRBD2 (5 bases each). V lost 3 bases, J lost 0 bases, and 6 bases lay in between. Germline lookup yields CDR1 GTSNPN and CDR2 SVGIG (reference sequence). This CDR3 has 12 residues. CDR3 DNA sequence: TGTGCCTGGAGGGGACCCTCCTACGAGCAGTACTTC. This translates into CAWRGPSYEQYF.

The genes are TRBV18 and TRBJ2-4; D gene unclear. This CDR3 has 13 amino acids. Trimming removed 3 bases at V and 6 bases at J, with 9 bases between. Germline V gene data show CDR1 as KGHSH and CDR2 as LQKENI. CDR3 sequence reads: CASSPPEPNIQYF. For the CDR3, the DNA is TGTGCCAGCTCACCGCCTGAACCAAACATTCAGTACTTC.